These 2 T cell receptor beta chains came from one sample sequenced in a study of shared clonotypes between healthy human individuals. Method: immunoSEQ multiplex PCR; TCRdb's copy keeps in-frame clones and lacks some. Here the sample spans 150,000 to 200,000 clones, about 93% being singletons. Sample: naive CD4+ T cells sorted from blood. Described subset: CD45RA+ positively selected. The source is a woman in her 30s in good health.

The chain carries TRBV6-5 and TRBJ2-7, with 7 bases that match TRBD2. CDR1 is MNHEY, CDR2 SVGAGI, per germline. V dropped 6 bases and J dropped 6; count of bases not matched to a gene: 11. This CDR3 is built from 14 residues. The CDR3 nucleotides are TGTGCCAGCAGGAGGACTAGTGGAGTTGTCGAGCAGTACTTC. Its protein product is CASRRTSGVVEQYF.

The CDR3 bases are TGTGCCAGCAGCTTAACGCTCGGGGGGACCCAGTACTTC. Its translation: CASSLTLGGTQYF. The chain employs TRBV11-2 and TRBJ2-5; tentatively, D is TRBD2 (6 bases). V dropped 2 bases and J dropped 7 bases, with 11 bases sitting between them. Germline CDR1 SGHAT, CDR2 FQNNGV. The CDR3 contains 13 residues.